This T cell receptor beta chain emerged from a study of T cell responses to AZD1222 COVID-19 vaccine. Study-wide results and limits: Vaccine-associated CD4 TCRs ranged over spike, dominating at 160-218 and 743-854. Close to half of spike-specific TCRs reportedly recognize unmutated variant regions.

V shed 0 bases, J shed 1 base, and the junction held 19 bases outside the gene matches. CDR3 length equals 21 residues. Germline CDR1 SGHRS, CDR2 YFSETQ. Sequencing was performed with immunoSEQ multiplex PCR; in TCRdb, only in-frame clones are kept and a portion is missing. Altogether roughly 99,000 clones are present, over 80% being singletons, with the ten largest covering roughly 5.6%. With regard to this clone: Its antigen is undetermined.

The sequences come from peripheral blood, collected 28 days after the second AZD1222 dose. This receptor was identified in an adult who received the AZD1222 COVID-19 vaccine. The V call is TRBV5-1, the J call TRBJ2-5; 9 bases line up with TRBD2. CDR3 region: CASSLVWTSVTPGAPQETQYF. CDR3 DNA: TGCGCCAGCAGCTTGGTGTGGACTAGCGTTACGCCGGGGGCCCCCCAAGAGACCCAGTACTTC.